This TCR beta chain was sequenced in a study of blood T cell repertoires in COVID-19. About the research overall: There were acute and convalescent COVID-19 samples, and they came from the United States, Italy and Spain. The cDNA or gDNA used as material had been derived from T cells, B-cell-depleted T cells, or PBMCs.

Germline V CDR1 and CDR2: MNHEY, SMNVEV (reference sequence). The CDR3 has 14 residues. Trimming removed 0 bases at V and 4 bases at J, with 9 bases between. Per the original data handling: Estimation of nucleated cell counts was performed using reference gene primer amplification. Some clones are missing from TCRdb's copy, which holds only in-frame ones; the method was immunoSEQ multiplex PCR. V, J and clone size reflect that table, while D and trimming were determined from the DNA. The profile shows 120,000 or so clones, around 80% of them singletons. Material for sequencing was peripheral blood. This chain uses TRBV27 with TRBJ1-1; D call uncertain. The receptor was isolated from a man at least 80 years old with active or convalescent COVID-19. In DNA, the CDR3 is TGTGCCAGCAGTTTATCGAGGGCAGCCACTGAAGCTTTCTTT. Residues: CASSLSRAATEAFF.